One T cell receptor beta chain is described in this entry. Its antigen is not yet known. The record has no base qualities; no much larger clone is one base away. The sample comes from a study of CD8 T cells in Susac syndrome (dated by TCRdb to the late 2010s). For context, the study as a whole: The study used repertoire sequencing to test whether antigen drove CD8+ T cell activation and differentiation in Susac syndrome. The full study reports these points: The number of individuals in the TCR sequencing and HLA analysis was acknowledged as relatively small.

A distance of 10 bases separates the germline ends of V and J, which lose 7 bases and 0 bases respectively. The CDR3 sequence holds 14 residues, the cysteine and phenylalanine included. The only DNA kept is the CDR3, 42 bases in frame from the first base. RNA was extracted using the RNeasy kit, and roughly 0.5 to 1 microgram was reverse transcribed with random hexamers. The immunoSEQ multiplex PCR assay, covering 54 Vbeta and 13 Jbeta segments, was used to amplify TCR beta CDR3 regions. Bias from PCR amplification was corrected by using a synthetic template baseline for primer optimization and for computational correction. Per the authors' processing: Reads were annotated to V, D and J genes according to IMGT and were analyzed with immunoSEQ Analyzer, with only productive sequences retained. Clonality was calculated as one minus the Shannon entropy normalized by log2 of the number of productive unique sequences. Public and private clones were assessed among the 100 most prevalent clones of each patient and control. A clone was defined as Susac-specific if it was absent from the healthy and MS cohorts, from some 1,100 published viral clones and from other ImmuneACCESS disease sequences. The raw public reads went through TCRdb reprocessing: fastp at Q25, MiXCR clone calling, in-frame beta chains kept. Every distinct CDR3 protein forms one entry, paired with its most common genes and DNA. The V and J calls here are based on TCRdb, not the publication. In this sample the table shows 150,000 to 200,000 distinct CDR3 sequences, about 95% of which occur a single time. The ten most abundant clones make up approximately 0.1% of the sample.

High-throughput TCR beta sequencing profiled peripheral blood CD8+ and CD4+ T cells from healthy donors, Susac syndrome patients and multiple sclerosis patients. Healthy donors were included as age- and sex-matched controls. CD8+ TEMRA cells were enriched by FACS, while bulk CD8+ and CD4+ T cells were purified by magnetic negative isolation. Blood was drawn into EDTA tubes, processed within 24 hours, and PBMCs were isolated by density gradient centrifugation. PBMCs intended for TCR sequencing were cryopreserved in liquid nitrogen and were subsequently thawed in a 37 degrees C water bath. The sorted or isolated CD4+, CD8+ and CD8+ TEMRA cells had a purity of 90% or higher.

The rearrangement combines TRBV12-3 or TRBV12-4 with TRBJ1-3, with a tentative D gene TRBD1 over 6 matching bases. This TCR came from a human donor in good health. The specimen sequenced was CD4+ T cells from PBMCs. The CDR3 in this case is CASKDRLSGNTIYF. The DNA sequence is TGTGCCAGCAAAGACAGGCTCTCTGGAAACACCATATATTTT.